The 30 T cell receptor beta chains below all came from one sample that was sequenced in a study of neurological immune-mediated disorders. Each CDR3 protein is one row after TCRdb ran MiXCR on the 5' RACE reads. This table has 81,000 or so distinct CDR3 sequences, 13% appearing once. Time point: longitudinal time-point 2. The sample was PBMCs. The receptors were gathered from a female donor with HTLV-1-associated myelopathy (HAM/TSP).

This clonotype has at least ten counts. The rearrangement links TRBV5-1 to TRBJ1-2; unclear D gene. The V and J ends lost 0 bases and 4 bases respectively, with 10 bases between them. The CDR3 extends over 14 amino acids. Germline lookup yields CDR1 SGHRS and CDR2 YFSETQ. CDR3 DNA: TGCGCCAGCAGCTTGGTACCGGAATCCTATGGCTACACCTTC. This sequence encodes CASSLVPESYGYTF.

The table lists this clonotype with many counts. This chain links TRBV20-1 with TRBJ2-5; D unresolved. Germline loops: CDR1 DFQATT, CDR2 SNEGSKA (reference sequence). Trimming shortened V by 2 bases and J by 5 bases, and 12 bases separated the two germline ends. The length of the CDR3 is 13 residues. CDR3 nucleotide sequence: TGCAGTGCTAGAAACTTCGGATCGGAGACCCAGTACTTC. This codes for CSARNFGSETQYF.

This clonotype was observed many times. CDR3 sequence (DNA): TGTGCCAGCAACGACGGACCCTACGAGCAGTACTTC. This translates into CASNDGPYEQYF. This chain connects TRBV2 to TRBJ2-7, with no clear D. CDR1 and CDR2 from the germline V gene are SNHLY and FYNNEI. Trimming left V 7 bases short and J 2 bases short, with 9 bases between. CDR3 length equals 12 residues.

This clonotype was seen at least ten times. J is TRBJ2-3 and V is TRBV4-1; D not certain. In germline, CDR1 is MGHRA, CDR2 YSYEKL. The CDR3 is 14 residues long. Between the trimmed V and J ends, which lost 4 bases and 5 bases, there was a span of 13 bases. The CDR3 spells CASSPSPRGDTQYF. The DNA for the CDR3 is TGCGCCAGCAGCCCCAGCCCCCGAGGAGATACGCAGTATTTT.

Many counts were recorded for this clonotype. The chain combines TRBV5-1 with TRBJ2-7; no reliable D call. The CDR3 length is 16 residues. CDR1 and CDR2 (germline): SGHRS, YFSETQ. Trimming took 1 base from V and 5 from J, leaving 19 bases between them. Here the CDR3 reads CASSLQAPLGWDEQYF. The CDR3 nucleotides read TGCGCCAGCAGCTTGCAGGCCCCTTTAGGTTGGGACGAGCAGTACTTC.

This clonotype is classed as medium-sized. The chain employs TRBV27 and TRBJ2-3, with a weak D call TRBD2 (5 bases). The CDR3 runs 13 residues. The V gene lost 7 bases and the J gene lost 0 bases, with 8 bases spanning the gap. Germline V lookup: CDR1 MNHEY, CDR2 SMNVEV (reference sequence). CDR3 protein: CASTRGSTDTQYF. The CDR3 nucleotides read TGTGCCAGCACGAGAGGGAGCACAGATACGCAGTATTTT.

At least ten counts were recorded for this clonotype. The gene calls are TRBV20-1 and TRBJ2-1; D call uncertain. Germline CDR1 reads DFQATT; CDR2 reads SNEGSKA (reference sequence). V was cut by 6 bases and J by 10 bases, with 13 bases left in between. CDR3 length equals 11 residues. This chain's CDR3 is CSAPRPGEQFF. CDR3 DNA sequence: TGCAGTGCCCCCAGGCCGGGCGAGCAGTTCTTC.

Concerning this clonotype itself: One junction end does not reproduce the germline sequence, and a read error may be involved. The rearrangement joins TRBV6-5 to TRBJ1-1; D is possibly TRBD1 (6 bases). Per germline, CDR1 MNHEY and CDR2 SVGAGI. The CDR3 is made up of 15 amino acids. The CDR3 spells CASRLRGGMGTGAFF. CDR3 nucleotide sequence: TGTGCCAGTCGGCTGAGGGGGGGAATGGGCACTGGAGCTTTCTTT.

The chain's CDR3 is CASSFRDSAPDTQYF. The CDR3, as DNA: TGTGCCAGCAGCTTCAGGGACAGTGCCCCAGATACGCAGTATTTT. The chain uses TRBV5-5 and TRBJ2-3, with 7 bases that match TRBD1. The CDR3 extends over 15 amino acids. V gave up 2 bases and J gave up 4 bases; unmatched junction bases: 7. Germline V gives CDR1 SGHKS, CDR2 YYEKEE (reference sequence).

Concerning this clonotype: This may come from a read error, since a much larger clone is one base off. This rearrangement joins TRBV9 to TRBJ2-6; possibly TRBD1 or TRBD2 for D (5 bases each). V gave up 0 bases and J gave up 0 bases, with 10 bases separating them. CDR3 length equals 17 residues. CDR1 is SGDLS, CDR2 YYNGEE, per germline. The CDR3 DNA sequence: TGTGCCAGCAGCGTAGTTCTGGGGACCTCTGGGGCCAACGTCCTGACTTTC. It translates to CASSVVLGTSGANVLTF. The entire variable domain, with the rest obtained from reference TRBV9 and TRBJ2-6, is as follows: DSGVTQTPKHLITATGQRVTLRCSPRSGDLSVYWYQQSLDQGLQFLIQYYNGEERAKGNILERFSAQQFPDLHSELNLSSLELGDSALYFCASSVVLGTSGANVLTFGAGSRLTVL.

This clonotype appeared many times. The rearrangement joins TRBV7-9 to TRBJ2-2; TRBD1 is a possible D gene (6 bases). CDR3 length: 15 residues. Per germline, CDR1 SEHNR and CDR2 FQNEAQ (reference sequence). V was pared by 5 bases and J by 5 bases, with 15 bases between. The CDR3 DNA reads TGTGCCAGCAGCCCGAACAGGGCGGCGACCGGGGAGCTGTTTTTT. Protein: CASSPNRAATGELFF.

This clonotype has ten or more counts. In DNA form, the CDR3 reads TGTGCCAGCAGCTACCGGGGGGGCACGGGCGATGAGCAGTTCTTC. Protein sequence: CASSYRGGTGDEQFF. V usage is TRBV7-9 and J usage is TRBJ2-1, with 8 bases fitting TRBD2. Germline trimming cut 4 bases from V and 8 bases from J; bases unmatched to any gene: 10. This CDR3 has 15 residues. CDR1 is SEHNR and CDR2 is FQNEAQ in the germline V gene (reference sequence).

This clonotype was picked up many times. V usage is TRBV5-5 and J usage is TRBJ1-1; D gene ambiguous. The CDR3 has 14 residues. Trimming took 1 base from V and 1 from J, leaving 8 bases between them. The germline CDR1 and CDR2 sequences are SGHKS and YYEKEE (reference sequence). The CDR3 here is CASSLNGENTEAFF. The CDR3 DNA follows: TGTGCCAGCAGCTTGAACGGGGAGAACACTGAAGCTTTCTTT.

Turning to this clonotype: A read error may explain this, as a much larger clone is one base away. In DNA, the CDR3 is TGTGCCAGCAGCCAAGAAGACGGCTACGAGCAGTTCTTC. As protein: CASSQEDGYEQFF. The chain is built from TRBV4-2 and TRBJ2-1; no firm D call. Germline V lookup: CDR1 LGHNA, CDR2 YNFKEQ. V was clipped by 0 bases and J by 10 bases, with 10 bases between them. This CDR3 region has 13 residues.

This clonotype was counted a few times. The chain joins TRBV12-3 or TRBV12-4 to TRBJ2-2, with 7 bases lining up with TRBD1. With 8 bases clipped from V and 3 bases from J, the junction kept 6 bases outside the gene matches. CDR3 length: 14 residues. In nucleotides, the CDR3 is TGTGCCAGCTGCCGGGGACAGCACACCGGGGAGCTGTTTTTT. This sequence encodes CASCRGQHTGELFF.

This clonotype has a handful of counts. This chain joins TRBV28 and TRBJ2-7, with D perhaps TRBD2 (5 bases). The CDR3 covers 15 residues. V lost 5 bases and J lost 6, with 20 bases in between. CDR1 is MDHEN, CDR2 SYDVKM, per germline. The CDR3 is CASSPPRAGRGEQYF. The CDR3 DNA follows: TGTGCCAGCAGTCCACCGCGGGCGGGCAGAGGCGAGCAGTACTTC. The entire variable domain, with the rest obtained from reference TRBV28 and TRBJ2-7, is as follows: DVKVTQSSRYLVKRTGEKVFLECVQDMDHENMFWYRQDPGLGLRLIYFSYDVKMKEKGDIPEGYSVSREKKERFSLILESASTNQTSMYLCASSPPRAGRGEQYFGPGTRLTVT.

This clonotype was seen at least ten times. This chain connects TRBV28 to TRBJ2-7; D may be TRBD1 or TRBD2 (5 bases each). The CDR3 is 15 amino acids. Germline V gene lookup returns CDR1 MDHEN and CDR2 SYDVKM. Trimming took off 5 bases at V and 1 base at J, with 15 bases between the two ends. CDR3 sequence (DNA): TGTGCCAGCAGTCCCATGACGGGGCGGTCCTACGAGCAGTACTTC. Translation gives CASSPMTGRSYEQYF.

This clonotype was seen repeatedly, ten times or more. The chain recombines TRBV12-3 or TRBV12-4 with TRBJ1-2; TRBD1 matches 7 bases. J gave up 8 bases and V 2 bases, and 8 bases lay outside the gene matches. The CDR3 consists of 14 residues. CDR3 amino acids: CASSLSQRGRGYTF. The CDR3 bases are TGTGCCAGCAGTTTATCCCAGAGGGGGCGAGGCTACACCTTC.

This clonotype was observed many times. The CDR3 DNA reads as TGCAGTGCTGCGACCCAGACCGGGACAGCTTACAACTATGGCTACACCTTC. As protein: CSAATQTGTAYNYGYTF. The V gene is TRBV20-1, the J gene TRBJ1-2; 7 positions agree with TRBD1. The V gene end was trimmed by 5 bases and the J gene end by 2 bases; junction bases not matched to a gene: 17. Germline V gene sequence: CDR1 DFQATT, CDR2 SNEGSKA (reference sequence). The CDR3 sequence is 17 residues long.

This clonotype showed up many times. The genes are TRBV2 and TRBJ2-7; maybe TRBD2 (6 bases). The germline V gene encodes CDR1 SNHLY and CDR2 FYNNEI. Trimming took 4 bases from V and 0 from J, leaving 7 bases between them. The CDR3 is made up of 13 amino acids. The CDR3 region has the DNA TGTGCCAGCAGTGCCGGGAGCTCCTACGAGCAGTACTTC. Translated, it gives CASSAGSSYEQYF.

In its sample, this clonotype was seen many times. The chain combines TRBV4-1 with TRBJ2-7, with 13 bases matching TRBD2. The germline V gene encodes CDR1 MGHRA and CDR2 YSYEKL. The CDR3 contains 15 residues. The trim removed 3 bases at V and 2 bases at J, leaving 1 base unmatched. The CDR3 DNA follows: TGCGCCAGCAGCCAGGGACTAGCGGGACCCTACGAGCAGTACTTC. Protein product: CASSQGLAGPYEQYF.

This clonotype occurred many times. V gene TRBV5-1 combines with J gene TRBJ2-7, with D hard to call. The germline CDR1 and CDR2 sequences are SGHRS and YFSETQ. This CDR3 is 17 amino acids long. The V gene lost 3 bases and the J gene lost 6 bases, with 25 bases spanning the gap. CDR3 sequence reads: CASSSSTAGRPSSEQYF. Here the CDR3 DNA reads TGCGCCAGCAGCTCAAGCACCGCAGGACGGCCTTCGAGCGAGCAGTACTTC.

The chain is built from TRBV5-1 and TRBJ2-7, with D maybe TRBD1 (6 bases). Trimming took off 0 bases at V and 7 bases at J, with 14 bases between the two ends. This CDR3 spans 14 amino acids. Germline V gene sequence: CDR1 SGHRS, CDR2 YFSETQ. The CDR3 DNA sequence: TGCGCCAGCAGCTTGGGACAGGTACAGGGTGAGCAGTACTTC. It is translated as CASSLGQVQGEQYF.

Ten or more counts support this clonotype. This chain links TRBV7-9 with TRBJ2-3; TRBD2 might be the D (7 bases). This CDR3 region has 17 residues. V lost 4 bases, J lost 2 bases, and 19 bases lay in between. Per germline, CDR1 SEHNR and CDR2 FQNEAQ (reference sequence). As DNA, the CDR3 is TGTGCCAGCAGCTGGGCTGAATCGGGGGGCCTCACAGATACGCAGTATTTT. This codes for CASSWAESGGLTDTQYF.

The genes are TRBV18 and TRBJ1-1; 11 positions match TRBD1. The V segment lost 3 bases and the J segment 7 bases; nucleotides outside the gene matches: 1. Germline values: CDR1 KGHSH, CDR2 LQKENI. This CDR3 region has 13 residues. For the CDR3, the DNA is TGTGCCAGCTCACCGGGACAGGGGGGTGAAGCTTTCTTT. Translation: CASSPGQGGEAFF.

This clonotype was observed at least ten times. The rearrangement links TRBV27 to TRBJ2-7, with 7 bases fitting TRBD1. V was pared by 6 bases and J by 2 bases, with 7 bases of the junction left unmatched. This CDR3 has 14 amino acids. In germline, CDR1 is MNHEY, CDR2 SMNVEV (reference sequence). The CDR3 DNA sequence: TGTGCCAGCAGCCGTGAAAGGGGGCCCTACGAGCAGTACTTC. Protein sequence: CASSRERGPYEQYF.

The genes are TRBV12-3 or TRBV12-4 and TRBJ2-3; D might be TRBD1 (6 bases). The CDR3 consists of 15 residues. V lost 5 bases and J lost 2, with 14 bases in between. Here the CDR3 reads CASSPGTGLTDTQYF. CDR3 DNA: TGTGCCAGCAGTCCTGGAACAGGGCTCACAGATACGCAGTATTTT.

This clonotype was picked up a small number of times. The V gene is TRBV20-1, the J gene TRBJ2-3; D is undetermined. The CDR3 length is 12 residues. CDR1 is DFQATT and CDR2 is SNEGSKA in the germline V gene (reference sequence). V lost 5 bases and J lost 1, with 7 bases in between. CDR3 protein: CSAPTGTDTQYF. The CDR3 DNA is TGCAGTGCTCCTACTGGCACAGATACGCAGTATTTT.

This clonotype was detected ten times or more. The J gene is TRBJ2-5, the V gene TRBV5-1; D uncertain. The germline V and J ends were trimmed by 4 bases and 1 base, with 14 bases remaining between them. The CDR3 runs to 15 residues. Germline V lookup: CDR1 SGHRS, CDR2 YFSETQ. CDR3 DNA sequence: TGCGCCAGCAGCATGGGATTTTCCCCCCAAGAGACCCAGTACTTC. This encodes CASSMGFSPQETQYF.

This clonotype was seen repeatedly, ten times or more. The rearrangement joins TRBV6-6 to TRBJ2-2; D gene ambiguous. Deletions cut 5 bases from V and 6 bases from J, with 10 bases between. Germline V gene data show CDR1 as MNHNY and CDR2 as SVGAGI (reference sequence). The CDR3 is 13 amino acids. CDR3 loop: CASSSVLPGELFF. The CDR3 DNA follows: TGTGCCAGCAGTAGCGTATTGCCCGGGGAGCTGTTTTTT.